A selection of T cell receptor beta chains follows, all from one sample in a study of response to subunit inactivated influenza vaccine. TCRdb fed the RT-PCR reads into MiXCR, producing one record per CDR3 protein. The data show about 570,000 distinct CDR3 sequences, 11% seen once. Separately, the same data were catalogued under a study of T cells expressing NK-cell markers.

The material was PBMCs from blood, obtained on the day of vaccination. These receptors were obtained from a man aged 50 to 60 who received an inactivated influenza vaccine. Each CDR3 is given with its conserved first and last residue. A D gene is named only where the DNA matches it firmly. Clone size is stated in some rows and not others, as once, few, many or a class when expanded.

j_gene: TRBJ1-1; v_gene: TRBV27; len: 13; abundance: few; d_gene: -; CDR3nt: TGTGCCAGCAGTTTGGGTCGGAGGGCCGAAGCTTTCTTT; CDR3aa: CASSLGRRAEAFF
j_gene: TRBJ1-2; v_gene: TRBV5-1; len: 14; abundance: -; d_gene: TRBD1; CDR3nt: TGCGCCAGCAGCCTAGGGGGCTGGAGTGGTGGCTACACCTTC; CDR3aa: CASSLGGWSGGYTF
j_gene: TRBJ2-2; v_gene: TRBV5-1; len: 16; abundance: -; d_gene: TRBD1; CDR3nt: TGCGCCAGCAGCTTGACAGACAGGGGGCGGACCGGGGAGCTGTTTTTT; CDR3aa: CASSLTDRGRTGELFF
j_gene: TRBJ2-7; v_gene: TRBV7-2; len: 14; abundance: few; d_gene: -; CDR3nt: TGTGCCAGCCTCCCCGGGAGTCTATCCTACGAGCAGTACTTC; CDR3aa: CASLPGSLSYEQYF
j_gene: TRBJ1-6; v_gene: TRBV6-1; len: 16; abundance: few; d_gene: TRBD1; CDR3nt: TGTGCCAGCAGCCTCCGGACAGGGGGCTTTAATTCACCCCTCCACTTT; CDR3aa: CASSLRTGGFNSPLHF
j_gene: TRBJ2-2; v_gene: TRBV25-1; len: 13; abundance: -; d_gene: -; CDR3nt: TGTGCCAGCAGTGACAAGAACACCGGGGAGCTGTTTTTT; CDR3aa: CASSDKNTGELFF
j_gene: TRBJ2-7; v_gene: TRBV4-1; len: 16; abundance: few; d_gene: -; CDR3nt: TGCGCCAGCAGCCAAGATACGAGCGGATGGTCCTACGAGCAGTACTTC; CDR3aa: CASSQDTSGWSYEQYF
j_gene: TRBJ1-1; v_gene: TRBV20-1; len: 15; abundance: -; d_gene: -; CDR3nt: TGCAGTGCTAGAGTCACTGGGGGGAGGCACCATGAAGCTTTCTTT; CDR3aa: CSARVTGGRHHEAFF
j_gene: TRBJ1-1; v_gene: TRBV7-8; len: 15; abundance: -; d_gene: -; CDR3nt: TGTGCCAGCAGCTTAAAGCTGGGGGGGAACACTGAAGCTTTCTTT; CDR3aa: CASSLKLGGNTEAFF
j_gene: TRBJ1-5; v_gene: TRBV2; len: 15; abundance: -; d_gene: -; CDR3nt: TGTGCCAGCAGTGAATTTGGACGGCTAAATCAGCCCCAGCATTTT; CDR3aa: CASSEFGRLNQPQHF
j_gene: TRBJ2-1; v_gene: TRBV6-7; len: 17; abundance: many; d_gene: -; CDR3nt: TGTGCCAGCACCACCCCCTCCCGACAGGATTATTACAATGAGCAGTTCTTC; CDR3aa: CASTTPSRQDYYNEQFF
j_gene: TRBJ2-7; v_gene: TRBV7-2; len: 18; abundance: few; d_gene: TRBD2; CDR3nt: TGTGCCAGCAGCTTAGCGAGGGTAGCGGGAGGGATCTCCTACGAGCAGTACTTC; CDR3aa: CASSLARVAGGISYEQYF
j_gene: TRBJ2-7; v_gene: TRBV29-1; len: 14; abundance: few; d_gene: -; CDR3nt: TGCAGCGCAAGCGTTCGGGGCAGGGAGTACGAGCAGTACTTC; CDR3aa: CSASVRGREYEQYF
j_gene: TRBJ1-4; v_gene: TRBV20-1; len: 13; abundance: -; d_gene: -; CDR3nt: TGCAGTGCTAGAAACACACTCAATGAAAAACTGTTTTTT; CDR3aa: CSARNTLNEKLFF
j_gene: TRBJ2-3; v_gene: TRBV10-3; len: 11; abundance: few; d_gene: -; CDR3nt: TGTGCCATCAGTGGGAAAGATACGCAGTATTTT; CDR3aa: CAISGKDTQYF
j_gene: TRBJ1-3; v_gene: TRBV2; len: 15; abundance: few; d_gene: -; CDR3nt: TGTGCCAGCAGCGCGGACAGCTACCCTGGAAACACCATATATTTT; CDR3aa: CASSADSYPGNTIYF
j_gene: TRBJ2-5; v_gene: TRBV12-3/TRBV12-4; len: 14; abundance: once; d_gene: -; CDR3nt: TGTGCCAGCAGTGCCCAGGGGTTGGGAGAGACCCAGTACTTC; CDR3aa: CASSAQGLGETQYF
j_gene: TRBJ1-5; v_gene: TRBV10-3; len: 16; abundance: many; d_gene: -; CDR3nt: TGTGCCATCAGTGAGAGACTGTTTGTGGGCAATCAGCCCCAGCATTTT; CDR3aa: CAISERLFVGNQPQHF
j_gene: TRBJ2-3; v_gene: TRBV6-2/TRBV6-3; len: 16; abundance: -; d_gene: TRBD2; CDR3nt: TGTGCCAGCAGTTACGAACTAGCGGGGGCTGGAGATACGCAGTATTTT; CDR3aa: CASSYELAGAGDTQYF
j_gene: TRBJ2-4; v_gene: TRBV12-3/TRBV12-4; len: 15; abundance: many; d_gene: -; CDR3nt: TGTGCCAGCAGTCCCCCAAGGTATTTAGGAAACATTCAGTACTTC; CDR3aa: CASSPPRYLGNIQYF
j_gene: TRBJ2-1; v_gene: TRBV20-1; len: 13; abundance: -; d_gene: TRBD2; CDR3nt: TGCAGTGCTCTACAGCGGGACTACAATGAGCAGTTCTTC; CDR3aa: CSALQRDYNEQFF
j_gene: TRBJ2-1; v_gene: TRBV9; len: 15; abundance: -; d_gene: -; CDR3nt: TGTGCCAGCAGCGTAGAGGCGAGACTCCCCTCCGAGCAGTTCTTC; CDR3aa: CASSVEARLPSEQFF
j_gene: TRBJ1-1; v_gene: TRBV7-9; len: 14; abundance: -; d_gene: TRBD1; CDR3nt: TGTGCCAGCAGCCAAGGGACAGGGATACTTGAAGCTTTCTTT; CDR3aa: CASSQGTGILEAFF
j_gene: TRBJ1-2; v_gene: TRBV3-1; len: 13; abundance: many; d_gene: -; CDR3nt: TGTGCCAGCAGCCAAGGGGGGCTCTATGGCTACACCTTC; CDR3aa: CASSQGGLYGYTF
j_gene: TRBJ2-1; v_gene: TRBV5-1; len: 16; abundance: -; d_gene: TRBD2; CDR3nt: TGCGCCAGCTCTTTGTGGACGGGAGGGCCGAGAAATGAGCAGTTCTTC; CDR3aa: CASSLWTGGPRNEQFF
j_gene: TRBJ1-4; v_gene: TRBV3-1; len: 13; abundance: few; d_gene: TRBD1; CDR3nt: TGTGCCAGCAGGCCAGGGACAGGTGAAAAACTGTTTTTT; CDR3aa: CASRPGTGEKLFF
j_gene: TRBJ1-1; v_gene: TRBV5-1; len: 14; abundance: few; d_gene: -; CDR3nt: TGCGCCAGCAGCTTGCATGGGCAGGACACTGAAGCTTTCTTT; CDR3aa: CASSLHGQDTEAFF
j_gene: TRBJ2-2; v_gene: TRBV6-2/TRBV6-3; len: 16; abundance: few; d_gene: TRBD1; CDR3nt: TGTGCCAGCAGGCCAGGGGGCGCGGCTTACACCGGGGAGCTGTTTTTT; CDR3aa: CASRPGGAAYTGELFF
j_gene: TRBJ1-1; v_gene: TRBV3-1; len: 15; abundance: many; d_gene: -; CDR3nt: TGTGCCAGCAGCCACCCCGGGGGGATGAACACTGAAGCTTTCTTT; CDR3aa: CASSHPGGMNTEAFF
j_gene: TRBJ2-7; v_gene: TRBV20-1; len: 16; abundance: -; d_gene: TRBD2; CDR3nt: TGCCAAATTGGGCTAGCGGCTGCCTCGGGGTCCTACGAGCAGTACTTC; CDR3aa: CQIGLAAASGSYEQYF
j_gene: TRBJ2-3; v_gene: TRBV7-9; len: 15; abundance: few; d_gene: TRBD1; CDR3nt: TGTGCCAGCAGCTCGACAGGGGGATTTGCAGATACGCAGTATTTT; CDR3aa: CASSSTGGFADTQYF
j_gene: TRBJ2-2; v_gene: TRBV4-2; len: 16; abundance: -; d_gene: -; CDR3nt: TGTGCCAGCAGCCCGGAGGGGACTGGGGGGACCGGGGAGCTGTTTTTT; CDR3aa: CASSPEGTGGTGELFF
j_gene: TRBJ2-1; v_gene: TRBV4-2; len: 18; abundance: few; d_gene: -; CDR3nt: TGTGCCAGCAGCCAAGATGGGGGGGGGCCCCGGGTTTACAATGAGCAGTTCTTC; CDR3aa: CASSQDGGGPRVYNEQFF
j_gene: TRBJ2-5; v_gene: TRBV5-1; len: 13; abundance: many; d_gene: -; CDR3nt: TGCGCCAGCAGCCGGACCATGGGAGAGACCCAGTACTTC; CDR3aa: CASSRTMGETQYF
j_gene: TRBJ2-1; v_gene: TRBV5-1; len: 13; abundance: -; d_gene: -; CDR3nt: TGCGCCAGCAGCTTGGACGATGGTTATGAGCAGTTCTTC; CDR3aa: CASSLDDGYEQFF
j_gene: TRBJ1-1; v_gene: TRBV20-1; len: 13; abundance: few; d_gene: -; CDR3nt: TGCAGTGCTTACAGCTCCGGGAACACTGAAGCTTTCTTT; CDR3aa: CSAYSSGNTEAFF
j_gene: TRBJ2-7; v_gene: TRBV12-3/TRBV12-4; len: 15; abundance: many; d_gene: TRBD1; CDR3nt: TGTGCCAGCAGCGTAGGGGGCATTAGCTCCTACGAGCAGTACTTC; CDR3aa: CASSVGGISSYEQYF
j_gene: TRBJ2-5; v_gene: TRBV10-3; len: 13; abundance: -; d_gene: -; CDR3nt: TGTGCCACCAGTAGGTCGGATCAAGAGACCCAGTACTTC; CDR3aa: CATSRSDQETQYF